Listed below are T cell receptor beta chains from one sample, sequenced in a study of control samples from healthy donors and cancer patients. Only in-frame clones appear in the TCRdb table, and some are missing; sequencing was by immunoSEQ multiplex PCR. In the table there are over 100,000 clones, about nine tenths of which are singletons. Sequenced input: blood. The receptors here all came from a human donor in good health. The donor label of this sample is uncertain. CDR3s include the opening cysteine and the closing phenylalanine or tryptophan. A D gene is named only where the DNA matches it firmly. Size is omitted from some rows. Given values are once, few, many or a class for expanded clones.

CDR3 DNA | CDR3 protein | clone size | V gene | D gene | J gene
TGTGCCACCAGTGACCCGACAGACCCCATTGGATATGGCTACACCTTC | CATSDPTDPIGYGYTF | NA | TRBV24-1 | NA | TRBJ1-2
TGCAGTGCTAGTAAGCGGGGAAACTATGGCTACACCTTC | CSASKRGNYGYTF | NA | TRBV20-1 | NA | TRBJ1-2
TGTGCCAGCAGTGAGAAGCGGAACACCGGGGAGCTGTTTTTT | CASSEKRNTGELFF | NA | TRBV2 | NA | TRBJ2-2
TGTGCCAGCAGTTACAGGGTGGGCGGGGAGCTGTTTTTT | CASSYRVGGELFF | NA | TRBV2 | NA | TRBJ2-2
TGTGCCAGCAGTCGGGACACAACAGATACGCAGTATTTT | CASSRDTTDTQYF | few | TRBV6-4 | NA | TRBJ2-3
TGTGCCAGCAGCTTAGATGGGGAGAGCAATCAGCCCCAGCATTTT | CASSLDGESNQPQHF | NA | TRBV11-2 | NA | TRBJ1-5
TGCGCCAGCAGCTTGCTTTCGGGTACAGATACGCAGTATTTT | CASSLLSGTDTQYF | NA | TRBV5-1 | NA | TRBJ2-3
TGCGCCAGCAGCCGCGAGAGAGACACTGAAGCTTTCTTT | CASSRERDTEAFF | NA | TRBV4-1 | NA | TRBJ1-1
TGTGCCAGCAGCCAGGGAACTAGCGTTTATTCAGATACGCAGTATTTT | CASSQGTSVYSDTQYF | NA | TRBV5-8 | TRBD2 | TRBJ2-3
TGTGCCAGTAGTACCTCCGCACAGGGTAGTTTTGGTAATTCACCCCTCCACTTT | CASSTSAQGSFGNSPLHF | NA | TRBV19 | NA | TRBJ1-6
TGTGCCAGTAGTGTGGACAGGGCAGGGACCGGGGAGCTGTTTTTT | CASSVDRAGTGELFF | NA | TRBV19 | TRBD1 | TRBJ2-2
TGTGCCTGGAGTGATCTTCAGGGGGCGCGGGCTGAAGCTTTCTTT | CAWSDLQGARAEAFF | once | TRBV30 | TRBD1 | TRBJ1-1
TGTGCCAGCAGTGAGGCTTACAGGACTGGAAACACCATATATTTT | CASSEAYRTGNTIYF | NA | TRBV2 | NA | TRBJ1-3
TGTGCCAGCAGCTTTGGGGGTAGCGATTCACCCCTCCACTTT | CASSFGGSDSPLHF | NA | TRBV7-9 | NA | TRBJ1-6
TGCAGTCCGGACGGGGACACTGAAGCTTTCTTT | CSPDGDTEAFF | once | TRBV20-1 | NA | TRBJ1-1
TGCGCCAGCAGCATGGACAGGTTCAGCACTGAAGCTTTCTTT | CASSMDRFSTEAFF | NA | TRBV5-1 | TRBD1 | TRBJ1-1
TGTGCCAGCAGTTTATTCGCAGGAGCCTACAATGAGCAGTTCTTC | CASSLFAGAYNEQFF | NA | TRBV27 | NA | TRBJ2-1
TGTGCCACCCGAACGATAGGTCAGGGGAGTTATGAAGCTTTCTTT | CATRTIGQGSYEAFF | many | TRBV6-5 | NA | TRBJ1-1
TGTGCCAGCAGCCTCCCCGCTTCCCGCAGGTACGAGCAGTACTTC | CASSLPASRRYEQYF | NA | TRBV7-8 | NA | TRBJ2-7
TGTGCCAGCAGTGTGGAGGGGGGGAACACTGAAGCTTTCTTT | CASSVEGGNTEAFF | NA | TRBV2 | NA | TRBJ1-1
TGTGCCAGCAGTTTACCAAACGACAGGGGGCGAGGTTTCTTT | CASSLPNDRGRGFF | NA | TRBV28 | TRBD1 | TRBJ1-1
TGTGCCAGCAGCCAAGGGACAGGGGGCTATGGCTACACCTTC | CASSQGTGGYGYTF | NA | TRBV13 | TRBD1 | TRBJ1-2
TGTGCCAGTAGTATAGGTGGGGGCAAAAACATTCAGTACTTC | CASSIGGGKNIQYF | NA | TRBV19 | NA | TRBJ2-4
TGTGCCAGTAGTATATACCGGGGGGGCAACACCGGGGAGCTGTTTTTT | CASSIYRGGNTGELFF | NA | TRBV19 | TRBD2 | TRBJ2-2
TGTGCCAGCAGCTCCCGACTAGCCAAAAACATTCAGTACTTC | CASSSRLAKNIQYF | NA | TRBV14 | NA | TRBJ2-4
TGTGCCAGCAGCTTGTTTATGGCCGACCGGGGTGAAGAGACCCAGTACTTC | CASSLFMADRGEETQYF | NA | TRBV5-5 | NA | TRBJ2-5
TGCGCCAGCAGTGAGTCAGAGGGGACGAAACTGTTTTTT | CASSESEGTKLFF | NA | TRBV10-2 | NA | TRBJ1-4
TGTGCCAGCAGCTTCTACAGCCAAGAGACCCAGTACTTC | CASSFYSQETQYF | NA | TRBV5-8 | NA | TRBJ2-5
TGTGCCAGCAGCTTGGGACAGAGGAGTCGAGAGACCCAGTACTTC | CASSLGQRSRETQYF | NA | TRBV5-4 | NA | TRBJ2-5
TGTGCCAGCAGTGAGTTGATAGGCAGGGAAGGTCGGTCACCCCTCCACTTT | CASSELIGREGRSPLHF | NA | TRBV6-1 | NA | TRBJ1-6
TGTGCCAGCAGCTTGGGACAGCTCTATAATGAGCAGTTCTTC | CASSLGQLYNEQFF | once | TRBV11-2 | TRBD1 | TRBJ2-1
TGTGCCAGCAGTTATTATAGCAATCAGCCCCAGCATTTT | CASSYYSNQPQHF | few | TRBV6-2/TRBV6-3 | NA | TRBJ1-5
TGTGCCTGGAGTGCCCTAGGGGGTGACTCCTACAATGAGCAGTTCTTC | CAWSALGGDSYNEQFF | NA | TRBV30 | NA | TRBJ2-1
TGTGCCAGCAGCCACCCGGTTGAGCAGTTCTTC | CASSHPVEQFF | NA | TRBV11-2 | NA | TRBJ2-1
TGTGCCAGCAGCGCGAACCAGGGGCCGGCTTTCTTT | CASSANQGPAFF | NA | TRBV9 | NA | TRBJ1-1
TGTGCCAGCAATGAATGGTCGACGGGTTACGAGCAGTACTTC | CASNEWSTGYEQYF | NA | TRBV25-1 | NA | TRBJ2-7
TGTGCCAGCAGTCCTGTACAGGGAAGCACCATATATTTT | CASSPVQGSTIYF | NA | TRBV12-3/TRBV12-4 | NA | TRBJ1-3
TGTGCCATCAGTGAGACACGGGACTCTGGAAACACCATATATTTT | CAISETRDSGNTIYF | NA | TRBV10-3 | NA | TRBJ1-3
TGTGCCAGCAGCATTGGGGGTTTGGGTCAGCCCCAGCATTTT | CASSIGGLGQPQHF | NA | TRBV14 | NA | TRBJ1-5
TGTGCCAGCAGTGACGGGGGTATCTCCTACAATGAGCAGTTCTTC | CASSDGGISYNEQFF | NA | TRBV25-1 | NA | TRBJ2-1
TGTGCCAGCAGGAGGGGACAGCCTAATGAAAAACTGTTTTTT | CASRRGQPNEKLFF | few | TRBV7-8 | TRBD1 | TRBJ1-4
TGTGCCGGGAGTGGGGGGGGGTCTCACACAGATACGCAGTATTTT | CAGSGGGSHTDTQYF | NA | TRBV30 | TRBD2 | TRBJ2-3
TGTGCCAGTACCCCCCCCGGACAGGGAACAGATACGCAGTATTTT | CASTPPGQGTDTQYF | NA | TRBV19 | TRBD1 | TRBJ2-3
TGTGCCAGCAGCTTTTACAGTTCCGAGAGGGAGCAGTACTTC | CASSFYSSEREQYF | NA | TRBV7-9 | NA | TRBJ2-7
TGTGCCAGCAGCTTCTTGGCCGCCTACGAGCAGTACTTC | CASSFLAAYEQYF | NA | TRBV7-9 | NA | TRBJ2-7
TGTGCCACGGAGAATGACAGGGGGAGTTGGTACGAGCAGTACTTC | CATENDRGSWYEQYF | NA | TRBV10-3 | TRBD1 | TRBJ2-7
TGTGCCAGCAGTGTAAGGGGGGAACTCACCCTGGGGCAGTTCTTC | CASSVRGELTLGQFF | NA | TRBV2 | NA | TRBJ2-1
TGTGCCAGCAGCCAACTCGGCAGTTATGGCTACGCCTTC | CASSQLGSYGYAF | NA | TRBV3-1/TRBV3-2 | NA | TRBJ1-2
TGTGCCAGCAGTGAACCTACCTTTCTAGCGGGGCCCCACTACGAGCAGTACTTC | CASSEPTFLAGPHYEQYF | NA | TRBV6-1 | TRBD2 | TRBJ2-7
TGTGCCAGCCGTGCCCCAGGGACAGCTGGAAACACCATATATTTT | CASRAPGTAGNTIYF | NA | TRBV19 | TRBD1 | TRBJ1-3
TGTGCCAGCAGCGTAGCTACTGGAACTGAAGCTTTCTTT | CASSVATGTEAFF | NA | TRBV9 | NA | TRBJ1-1
TGTGCCAGCAGTTACGGGGACAGGTCCTACACAGATACGCAGTATTTT | CASSYGDRSYTDTQYF | once | TRBV6-2/TRBV6-3 | TRBD1 | TRBJ2-3
TGCGCCAGCAGCGGAACAGGGGACCCCTACAATGAGCAGTTCTTC | CASSGTGDPYNEQFF | NA | TRBV5-1 | TRBD1 | TRBJ2-1
TGTGCCAGCAGCATCACTCTTACAGGTCGCGAGACCCAGTACTTC | CASSITLTGRETQYF | NA | TRBV5-5 | NA | TRBJ2-5
TGTGCCACACAGGGACAGGGAAATCAGCCCCAGCATTTT | CATQGQGNQPQHF | NA | TRBV10-3 | TRBD1 | TRBJ1-5
TGTGCCAGCAGCCAGGGGGCGGTTGGCTACACCTTC | CASSQGAVGYTF | NA | TRBV3-1/TRBV3-2 | NA | TRBJ1-2
TGCAGTGCTCGGCTTTCGGATGAGCAGTTCTTC | CSARLSDEQFF | NA | TRBV20-1 | NA | TRBJ2-1
TGTGCCAGCAGTGTGCGACAGAGCTACGAGCAGTACTTC | CASSVRQSYEQYF | NA | TRBV2 | NA | TRBJ2-7
TGTGCCAGCACCGGGACGGCAATGAACTATGGCTACACCTTC | CASTGTAMNYGYTF | NA | TRBV6-6 | NA | TRBJ1-2